These 21 T cell receptor beta chains originate from one sample sequenced in a study of OX40 agonist ivuxolimab in advanced cancers. The protocol was immunoSEQ multiplex PCR, while the TCRdb copy is restricted to in-frame clones and leaves out a portion. The sample comprises about 47,000 clones, roughly 85% of which are singletons, and 14% rests with the top ten. The source was CD4+ or CD8+ T cells sorted from blood, collected in a trial of the OX40 agonist ivuxolimab. These TCRs come from an adult with an advanced solid tumor such as melanoma, head and neck, liver or kidney cancer.

This chain uses TRBV28 with TRBJ2-2; the match to TRBD2 covers 11 bases. The ends lost 6 bases at V and 1 base at J; junction bases unmatched: 4. The CDR3 totals 16 residues. Germline CDR1 and CDR2: MDHEN and SYDVKM. The CDR3 is CASRGLAALNTGELFF. The CDR3, as DNA: TGTGCCAGCAGGGGACTAGCGGCCTTGAACACCGGGGAGCTGTTTTTT. Full variable domain (remainder filled in from reference TRBV28 and TRBJ2-2): DVKVTQSSRYLVKRTGEKVFLECVQDMDHENMFWYRQDPGLGLRLIYFSYDVKMKEKGDIPEGYSVSREKKERFSLILESASTNQTSMYLCASRGLAALNTGELFFGEGSRLTVL.

The rearrangement joins TRBV5-6 to TRBJ2-5, with D tentatively TRBD1 (5 bases). Trimming removed 2 bases at V and 2 bases at J, with 7 bases between. CDR1 is SGHDT and CDR2 is YYEEEE in the germline V gene. CDR3 length: 13 residues. CDR3: CASSFDSQETQYF. CDR3 sequence (DNA): TGTGCCAGCAGCTTTGACAGTCAAGAGACCCAGTACTTC. Full variable domain (rest looked up from reference TRBV5-6 and TRBJ2-5): DAGVTQSPTHLIKTRGQQVTLRCSPKSGHDTVSWYQQALGQGPQFIFQYYEEEERQRGNFPDRFSGHQFPNYSSELNVNALLLGDSALYLCASSFDSQETQYFGPGTRLLVL.

With regard to this clone: Relative to the germline gene, one junction end is altered; a read error may explain this. The CDR3 nucleotides are TGTGCCAGCCTATATTTGGGAGGTTTC. Translating gives CASLYLGGF. The rearrangement links TRBV28 to TRBJ2-7, with a tentative D call TRBD2 (6 bases). Germline V CDR1 and CDR2: MDHEN, SYDVKM. This CDR3 contains 9 residues.

V usage is TRBV6-5 and J usage is TRBJ1-2; D may be TRBD1 (5 bases). This CDR3 spans 14 amino acids. Germline-derived CDR1 and CDR2 are MNHEY and SVGAGI. V dropped 6 bases and J dropped 3 bases, with 14 bases sitting between them. CDR3 sequence: CASRTPGGDYGYTF. CDR3 in DNA: TGTGCCAGCAGAACACCCGGGGGGGACTATGGCTACACCTTC.

The chain uses TRBV9 and TRBJ1-1, with D possibly TRBD1 on 5 matching bases. V was shortened by 0 bases and J by 0 bases, with 9 bases between the two germline ends. This CDR3 region has 15 residues. Germline V lookup: CDR1 SGDLS, CDR2 YYNGEE. CDR3 in DNA: TGTGCCAGCAGCGTAGGCGACAGAATGAACACTGAAGCTTTCTTT. It yields the protein CASSVGDRMNTEAFF.

The chain recombines TRBV19 with TRBJ2-4; D gene uncertain. The CDR3 has 15 residues. V was clipped by 1 base and J by 0 bases, with 7 bases between them. The germline CDR1 and CDR2 sequences are LNHDA and SQIVND (reference sequence). The DNA for the CDR3 is TGTGCCAGTAGTATAGGCCCCGAAGCCAAAAACATTCAGTACTTC. Amino acids: CASSIGPEAKNIQYF.

The rearrangement joins TRBV18 to TRBJ1-5, with D possibly matching TRBD1 (5 bases). This CDR3 contains 15 residues. Germline V gene sequence: CDR1 KGHSH, CDR2 LQKENI. V dropped 4 bases and J dropped 1 base, with 11 bases sitting between them. CDR3 amino acids: CASSQQELSNQPQHF. For the CDR3, the DNA is TGTGCCAGCTCACAACAGGAATTGAGCAATCAGCCCCAGCATTTT.

This clone was detected only a few times. The chain couples TRBV11-2 to TRBJ1-5; D not certain. CDR1 is SGHAT and CDR2 is FQNNGV in the germline V gene. CDR3 size: 13 residues. Between the trimmed V and J ends, which lost 3 bases and 9 bases, there was a span of 12 bases. The chain's CDR3 is CASSLDRAGPQHF. As DNA, the CDR3 is TGTGCCAGCAGCTTGGACCGGGCCGGGCCCCAGCATTTT.

This clone was seen repeatedly, ten times or more. The rearrangement uses TRBV30 and TRBJ1-6, with D possibly being TRBD1 (6 bases). CDR3 length: 16 residues. V lost 4 bases, J lost 5 bases, and 18 bases lay in between. From germline, CDR1 is GTSNPN and CDR2 SVGIG (reference sequence). The CDR3 is CAWTLGDNVNNSPLHF. CDR3 nucleotides: TGTGCCTGGACTCTGGGGGACAATGTAAATAATTCACCCCTCCACTTT.

This chain links TRBV7-2 with TRBJ2-7; 7 bases match TRBD1. The trim removed 5 bases at V and 0 bases at J, leaving 4 bases unmatched. Looked up from germline, CDR1 is SGHTA and CDR2 is FQGNSA. The CDR3 sequence is 14 residues long. CDR3 amino acids: CASSLDRSSYEQYF. CDR3 DNA sequence: TGTGCCAGCAGCCTGGACAGGAGCTCCTACGAGCAGTACTTC.

This chain connects TRBV28 to TRBJ2-7, with D possibly being TRBD2 (5 bases). CDR1 is MDHEN, CDR2 SYDVKM, per germline. Trimming took off 3 bases at V and 6 bases at J, with 9 bases between the two ends. The CDR3 loop spans 12 amino acids. The CDR3 nucleotides are TGTGCCAGCAGTTTGAGGGTTTCCGAGCAGTACTTC. Amino acid sequence: CASSLRVSEQYF. Filled out from reference TRBV28 and TRBJ2-7, the complete variable domain reads DVKVTQSSRYLVKRTGEKVFLECVQDMDHENMFWYRQDPGLGLRLIYFSYDVKMKEKGDIPEGYSVSREKKERFSLILESASTNQTSMYLCASSLRVSEQYFGPGTRLTVT.

The chain carries TRBV11-2 and TRBJ2-2, with no clear D. The CDR3 loop spans 14 amino acids. Germline loops: CDR1 SGHAT, CDR2 FQNNGV. V lost 0 bases to trimming and J lost 6 bases, with 8 bases between them. The CDR3 region is CASSLDRLPGELFF. The CDR3 DNA is TGTGCCAGCAGCTTAGATCGGCTCCCCGGGGAGCTGTTTTTT.

J is TRBJ2-5 and V is TRBV5-1; 8 bases map to TRBD2. CDR1 is SGHRS and CDR2 is YFSETQ in the germline V gene. This CDR3 contains 15 residues. The V and J ends lost 5 bases and 4 bases, in that order; junction bases with no gene match: 10. DNA of the CDR3: TGCGCCAGCAGAGCACCGGCGGGAGGAGGAGAGACCCAGTACTTC. Translated, it gives CASRAPAGGGETQYF.

The V gene is TRBV6-6, the J gene TRBJ2-3; 8 bases map to TRBD2. CDR1 MNHNY and CDR2 SVGAGI come from the germline V gene (reference sequence). This CDR3 has 15 amino acids. Germline trimming cut 7 bases from V and 6 bases from J; bases unmatched to any gene: 12. In DNA form, the CDR3 reads TGTGCCAGCACCCCTTGGGTAGCGGGGCCTGATACGCAGTATTTT. Protein sequence: CASTPWVAGPDTQYF.

This chain's CDR3 is CASSSLTGLNEQFF. Written as DNA, the CDR3 is TGTGCCAGCAGCTCTCTGACAGGCCTCAATGAGCAGTTCTTC. The chain recombines TRBV7-3 with TRBJ2-1; the D gene is possibly TRBD1 (6 bases). Between the trimmed V and J ends, which lost 4 bases and 6 bases, there was a span of 13 bases. Germline lookup yields CDR1 SGHTA and CDR2 FQGTGA. This CDR3 comprises 14 residues.

The chain recombines TRBV6-6 with TRBJ1-3; D gene ambiguous. CDR3 length: 16 amino acids. Germline V gene data show CDR1 as MNHNY and CDR2 as SVGAGI (reference sequence). The V and J ends lost 6 bases and 4 bases respectively, with 19 bases between them. CDR3 in DNA: TGTGCCAGCAGCTACGGCGGGCCAACTCCGGGAAACACCATATATTTT. Translated, it gives CASSYGGPTPGNTIYF.

The chain uses TRBV19 and TRBJ2-5; D uncertain. Germline loops: CDR1 LNHDA, CDR2 SQIVND (reference sequence). This CDR3 spans 15 amino acids. The V end lost 3 bases, the J end lost 2 bases, and 13 bases lay between the germline ends. The DNA of the CDR3 is TGTGCCAGTAGTATTGGGTACCGGCGTCAAGAGACCCAGTACTTC. It is translated as CASSIGYRRQETQYF.

This clone was picked up one time. The chain couples TRBV5-8 to TRBJ2-2; 9 positions agree with TRBD1. Germline V gene data show CDR1 as SGHTS and CDR2 as YDEGEE. V lost 6 bases and J lost 6; bases outside the gene matches: 12. The CDR3 runs to 16 residues. The CDR3 loop is CASIPAGTGIAGELFF. In nucleotides, the CDR3 is TGTGCCAGCATCCCGGCCGGGACAGGGATAGCCGGGGAGCTGTTTTTT.

The chain recombines TRBV4-1 with TRBJ1-2, with unresolved D. The germline V gene has CDR1 MGHRA and CDR2 YSYEKL. The V gene lost 1 base and the J gene lost 3 bases, with 12 bases spanning the gap. The CDR3 is 15 residues long. CDR3 sequence: CASSQGPAGDYGYTF. DNA of the CDR3: TGCGCCAGCAGCCAAGGGCCAGCCGGTGACTATGGCTACACCTTC.

The chain employs TRBV5-1 and TRBJ2-5; D call uncertain. Trimming shortened V by 2 bases and J by 4 bases, and 6 bases separated the two germline ends. Per the germline V gene, CDR1 is SGHRS and CDR2 is YFSETQ. The CDR3 covers 12 residues. The DNA for the CDR3 is TGCGCCAGCAGCTTATCTGCAGAGACCCAGTACTTC. Translation gives CASSLSAETQYF.

This clone was found once. The V and J genes are TRBV5-3 and TRBJ2-7; no firm D call. TRBV5-3 belongs to the ORF category, with a function that is uncertain. Trimming shortened V by 3 bases and J by 9 bases, and 10 bases separated the two germline ends. CDR3 length: 11 residues. CDR3 in amino acids: CARSSAPVQYF. The CDR3 nucleotides read TGTGCCAGAAGCTCAGCCCCGGTGCAGTACTTC.